Here is one T cell receptor (beta chain) with its context. What it binds is not known. The sample belongs to a study of cytomegalovirus exposure and HLA in healthy donors. Broader study findings: Data from an earlier analysis indicated that most TCR beta V segments were productive either about 90% or about 30% of the time.

13 Jbeta primers and 60 Vbeta primers were used for the PCR. Repertoires were generated with immunoSEQ multiplex PCR, while TCRdb's copy carries only in-frame clones and drops some. This sample's table has about 48,000 clones. The sequence was collected from a woman aged 40 to 55 in good health and CMV-seronegative. The sample was PBMCs.

The CDR3 protein is CASSLDANGYTF. CDR3 sequence (DNA): TGTGCCAGCAGCTTGGACGCGAATGGCTACACCTTC. The rearrangement links TRBV5-4 to TRBJ1-2, with D hard to call. Germline V gene sequence: CDR1 SGHNT, CDR2 YYREEE (reference sequence). The CDR3 runs to 12 residues. Between the trimmed V and J ends, which lost 0 bases and 6 bases, there was a span of 6 bases.